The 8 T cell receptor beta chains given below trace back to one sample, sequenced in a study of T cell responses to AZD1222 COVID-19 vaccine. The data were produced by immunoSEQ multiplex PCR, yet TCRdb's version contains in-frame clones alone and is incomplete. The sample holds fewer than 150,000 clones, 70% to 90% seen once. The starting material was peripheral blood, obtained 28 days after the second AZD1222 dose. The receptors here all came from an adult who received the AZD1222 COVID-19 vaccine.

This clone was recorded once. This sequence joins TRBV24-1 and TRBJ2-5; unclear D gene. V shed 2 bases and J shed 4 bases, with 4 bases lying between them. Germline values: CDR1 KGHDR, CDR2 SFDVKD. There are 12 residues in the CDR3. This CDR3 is CATSDSGETQYF. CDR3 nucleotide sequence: TGTGCCACCAGTGATTCAGGAGAGACCCAGTACTTC.

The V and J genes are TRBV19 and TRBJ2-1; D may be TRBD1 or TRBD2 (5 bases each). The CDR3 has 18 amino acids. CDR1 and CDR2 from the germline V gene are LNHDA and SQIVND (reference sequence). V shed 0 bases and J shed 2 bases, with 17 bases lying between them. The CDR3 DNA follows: TGTGCCAGTAGTATAGACAGGGCTGCGGGTCCTACCTACAATGAGCAGTTCTTC. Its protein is CASSIDRAAGPTYNEQFF.

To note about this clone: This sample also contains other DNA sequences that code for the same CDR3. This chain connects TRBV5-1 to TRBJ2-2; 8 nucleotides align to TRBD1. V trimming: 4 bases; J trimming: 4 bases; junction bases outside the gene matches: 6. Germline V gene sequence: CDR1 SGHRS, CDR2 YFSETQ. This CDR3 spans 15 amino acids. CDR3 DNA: TGCGCCAGCAGCCCAGGACAGGGCGGCACCGGGGAGCTGTTTTTT. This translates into CASSPGQGGTGELFF.

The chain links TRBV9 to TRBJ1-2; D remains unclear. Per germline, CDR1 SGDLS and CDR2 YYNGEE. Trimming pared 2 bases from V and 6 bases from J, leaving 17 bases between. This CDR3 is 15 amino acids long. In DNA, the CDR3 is TGTGCCAGCAGCGTCCCCTTAAGGAGGAGGCATGGCTACACCTTC. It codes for CASSVPLRRRHGYTF. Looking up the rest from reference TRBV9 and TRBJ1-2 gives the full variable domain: DSGVTQTPKHLITATGQRVTLRCSPRSGDLSVYWYQQSLDQGLQFLIQYYNGEERAKGNILERFSAQQFPDLHSELNLSSLELGDSALYFCASSVPLRRRHGYTFGSGTRLTVV.

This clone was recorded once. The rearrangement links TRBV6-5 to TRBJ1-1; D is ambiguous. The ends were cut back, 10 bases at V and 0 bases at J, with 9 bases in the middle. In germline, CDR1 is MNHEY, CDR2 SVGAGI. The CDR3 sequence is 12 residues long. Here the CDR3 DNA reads TGTGCCACCAGCCCCATGAACACTGAAGCTTTCTTT. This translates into CATSPMNTEAFF.

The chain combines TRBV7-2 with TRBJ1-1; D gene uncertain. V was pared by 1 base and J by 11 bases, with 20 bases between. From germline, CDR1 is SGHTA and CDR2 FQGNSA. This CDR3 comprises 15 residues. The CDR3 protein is CASSLDWVPGRDAFF. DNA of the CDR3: TGTGCCAGCAGCTTAGATTGGGTGCCCGGACGGGATGCTTTCTTT.

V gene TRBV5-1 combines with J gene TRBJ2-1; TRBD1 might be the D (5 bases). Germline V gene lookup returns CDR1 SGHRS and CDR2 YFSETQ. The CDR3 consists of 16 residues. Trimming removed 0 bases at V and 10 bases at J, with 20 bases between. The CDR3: CASSLEPSRPQGEQFF. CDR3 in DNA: TGCGCCAGCAGCTTGGAACCCTCCAGGCCCCAGGGAGAGCAGTTCTTC. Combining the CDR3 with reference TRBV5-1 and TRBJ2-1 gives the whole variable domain KAGVTQTPRYLIKTRGQQVTLSCSPISGHRSVSWYQQTPGQGLQFLFEYFSETQRNKGNFPGRFSGRQFSNSRSEMNVSTLELGDSALYLCASSLEPSRPQGEQFFGPGTRLTVL.

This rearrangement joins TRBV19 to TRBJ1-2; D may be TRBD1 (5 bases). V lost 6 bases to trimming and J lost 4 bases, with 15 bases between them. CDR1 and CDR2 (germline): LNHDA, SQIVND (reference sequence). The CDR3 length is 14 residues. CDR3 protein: CASSHEEGSYGYTF. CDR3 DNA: TGTGCCAGTAGCCATGAGGAGGGGAGCTATGGCTACACCTTC.